These T cell receptor beta chains were read from a single sample in a study of blood T cell repertoires in COVID-19. Assay used: immunoSEQ multiplex PCR; TCRdb lists only in-frame clones, some missing. The sample records around 70,000 clones, approximately 80% being singletons. Sample: peripheral blood. These receptors all stem from a human donor in a cohort sampled during active COVID-19. Both conserved end residues are trimmed from each CDR3. The listing skips clone size in some rows; elsewhere it reads once, few, many or a size class.

J gene: TRBJ1-1; V gene: TRBV6-5; clone size: once; CDR3 length: 13; CDR3 protein: ASSRDRGGTTEAF
J gene: TRBJ2-7; V gene: TRBV10-3; clone size: NA; CDR3 length: 15; CDR3 protein: AISESTGSSPGYEQY
J gene: TRBJ2-7; V gene: TRBV5-4; clone size: few; CDR3 length: 13; CDR3 protein: ASSLGLAGGVEQY
J gene: TRBJ2-7; V gene: TRBV6-2/TRBV6-3; clone size: NA; CDR3 length: 13; CDR3 protein: ASSYRLAGIYEQY
J gene: TRBJ1-2; V gene: TRBV12-3/TRBV12-4; clone size: NA; CDR3 length: 11; CDR3 protein: ASSTGLSGGYT
J gene: TRBJ1-5; V gene: TRBV19; clone size: NA; CDR3 length: 12; CDR3 protein: ASSGTGLNQPQH
J gene: TRBJ2-5; V gene: TRBV7-8; clone size: once; CDR3 length: 15; CDR3 protein: ASSFHLVAGVEETQY
J gene: TRBJ2-1; V gene: TRBV11-2; clone size: once; CDR3 length: 11; CDR3 protein: ASSPGLAGGQF
J gene: TRBJ1-5; V gene: TRBV19; clone size: NA; CDR3 length: 14; CDR3 protein: ASSIPAAAGNQPQH
J gene: TRBJ2-2; V gene: TRBV9; clone size: NA; CDR3 length: 12; CDR3 protein: ASSVRGGGGELF
J gene: TRBJ2-7; V gene: TRBV19; clone size: NA; CDR3 length: 13; CDR3 protein: ASKFSGQGFYEQY
J gene: TRBJ1-1; V gene: TRBV2; clone size: NA; CDR3 length: 12; CDR3 protein: ASNQQELDTEAF
J gene: TRBJ2-7; V gene: TRBV29-1; clone size: few; CDR3 length: 11; CDR3 protein: SVATSGRGEQY
J gene: TRBJ2-7; V gene: TRBV7-7; clone size: NA; CDR3 length: 14; CDR3 protein: ASSPGTSGTDYEQY
J gene: TRBJ2-2; V gene: TRBV3-1/TRBV3-2; clone size: NA; CDR3 length: 14; CDR3 protein: ASSRTSGSFSGELF
J gene: TRBJ1-6; V gene: TRBV5-6; clone size: once; CDR3 length: 12; CDR3 protein: ASSLEGARSPLH
J gene: TRBJ1-5; V gene: TRBV3-1/TRBV3-2; clone size: NA; CDR3 length: 11; CDR3 protein: ASSHNPLQPQH
J gene: TRBJ2-2; V gene: TRBV5-1; clone size: NA; CDR3 length: 13; CDR3 protein: ASSTFQGATGELF
J gene: TRBJ2-3; V gene: TRBV5-5; clone size: NA; CDR3 length: 14; CDR3 protein: ASSLLLGGSTDTQY
J gene: TRBJ1-4; V gene: TRBV3-1/TRBV3-2; clone size: NA; CDR3 length: 13; CDR3 protein: ASSPRTGSGEKLF
J gene: TRBJ2-7; V gene: TRBV12-3/TRBV12-4; clone size: few; CDR3 length: 11; CDR3 protein: ASSLREETEQY
J gene: TRBJ2-3; V gene: TRBV6-6; clone size: NA; CDR3 length: 13; CDR3 protein: ASSLLAGVADTQY
J gene: TRBJ2-7; V gene: TRBV24-1; clone size: NA; CDR3 length: 9; CDR3 protein: ATSDLGNQY
J gene: TRBJ2-3; V gene: TRBV5-1; clone size: NA; CDR3 length: 12; CDR3 protein: ASRGGILTDTQY
J gene: TRBJ2-3; V gene: TRBV10-2; clone size: NA; CDR3 length: 11; CDR3 protein: ASTDQGGDTQY
J gene: TRBJ2-7; V gene: TRBV5-4; clone size: NA; CDR3 length: 13; CDR3 protein: ASSSDPGLAYEQY
J gene: TRBJ2-7; V gene: TRBV11-2; clone size: NA; CDR3 length: 13; CDR3 protein: ASSSGLVMGGEQY
J gene: TRBJ2-1; V gene: TRBV29-1; clone size: few; CDR3 length: 10; CDR3 protein: SVGQSYNEQF
J gene: TRBJ2-7; V gene: TRBV5-3; clone size: NA; CDR3 length: 14; CDR3 protein: ARRKQGPAGGYEQY
J gene: TRBJ2-5; V gene: TRBV5-1; clone size: NA; CDR3 length: 15; CDR3 protein: ASSYRTGRESQETQY
J gene: TRBJ2-5; V gene: TRBV6-5; clone size: NA; CDR3 length: 14; CDR3 protein: ASSYSGSGYQETQY
J gene: TRBJ1-1; V gene: TRBV6-6; clone size: NA; CDR3 length: 11; CDR3 protein: ASSLTGGTEAF
J gene: TRBJ2-5; V gene: TRBV7-2; clone size: NA; CDR3 length: 12; CDR3 protein: ASSPTGPEETQY
J gene: TRBJ2-1; V gene: TRBV2; clone size: NA; CDR3 length: 14; CDR3 protein: ASTTITGTRVHEQF
J gene: TRBJ1-2; V gene: TRBV2; clone size: NA; CDR3 length: 13; CDR3 protein: ASSEGRGASYGYT
J gene: TRBJ2-7; V gene: TRBV19; clone size: once; CDR3 length: 13; CDR3 protein: ASSIDDGRSYEQY
J gene: TRBJ2-1; V gene: TRBV7-2; clone size: NA; CDR3 length: 13; CDR3 protein: ASSLGSGLYNEQF
J gene: TRBJ2-1; V gene: TRBV20-1; clone size: NA; CDR3 length: 12; CDR3 protein: SASWLARGNEQF
J gene: TRBJ1-1; V gene: TRBV10-1; clone size: NA; CDR3 length: 12; CDR3 protein: ASSESRGNTEAF